This T cell receptor (beta chain) was identified in a study of OX40 agonist ivuxolimab in advanced cancers. Study in general: Prior therapy, whether anti-PD-1, anti-PD-L1 or anti-CTLA-4, was allowed, and roughly 41% had some. Findings and limits, study-wide: Low normalized T-cell clonal expansion also characterized some of the nonresponders. Among the lowest peripheral clonal expansion occurred in 0.1-3.0 mg/kg partial responders.

Produced via immunoSEQ multiplex PCR; TCRdb's table is partial and in-frame only. This table holds just under 65,000 clones, 84% found once. Between the trimmed V and J ends, which lost 6 bases and 4 bases, there was a span of 11 bases. Germline assignment: CDR1 SGHTA and CDR2 FQGTGA. The CDR3 consists of 13 residues. Comments on this clone: The target antigen is unknown.

The chain couples TRBV7-3 to TRBJ2-3, with D maybe TRBD1 (6 bases). This receptor was obtained from an adult with an advanced solid tumor such as melanoma, head and neck, liver or kidney cancer. Sequences were derived from CD4+ or CD8+ T cells sorted from blood, sampled in a trial of the OX40 agonist ivuxolimab. The chain's CDR3 is CASSLGGADTQYF. Written as DNA, the CDR3 is TGTGCCAGCAGTTTAGGGGGAGCAGATACGCAGTATTTT.